Described below is a single T cell receptor beta chain sequence and its context. In the library, unique molecular identifiers were attached to individual cDNA molecules. TCRdb processed the RACE reads anew with MiXCR; each CDR3 protein has one entry. Here the sample spans under 200,000 distinct CDR3 sequences, 25% to 30% being singletons. The record originates from a study of human T cells and chemical hapten exposure. On the study more broadly: Yields of TCR per sample differed, chiefly owing to small differences in pooled library volume.

Germline values: CDR1 SGHTA, CDR2 FQGNSA. Trimming cost V 5 bases and J 1 base, with 12 bases left between them. CDR3 length equals 14 residues. The time point was: patch test 3, about 24 weeks after DPC sensitization. Sample treatment: therapeutic diphenylcyclopropenone sensitization with weekly scalp DPC. Unfractionated whole blood was the source from which total RNA was extracted. This specimen was whole blood, taken in connection with sensitization to the hapten diphenylcyclopropenone (DPC). The TCR comes from a woman between 18 and 30 years old with alopecia areata. Some clones in this sample may be carry-over from other donors' samples. The chain uses TRBV7-2 and TRBJ2-7; D remains ambiguous. In DNA, the CDR3 is TGTGCCAGCAGCCCGGGCTTCGAATCCTACGAGCAGTACTTC. Translation: CASSPGFESYEQYF.